The 26 T cell receptor beta chains given below trace back to one sample, sequenced in a study of T cells in Graves' hyperthyroidism and ophthalmopathy. The TCR beta CDR3 regions underwent amplification using RNA transcripts as the source. The study used the HTBI primer set for a first-round RT-PCR of the TCR CDR3. TCRdb called the multiplex PCR reads again in MiXCR, with one record for every CDR3 protein. The sample lists some 420,000 distinct CDR3 sequences, approximately 13% occurring once. Sequencing was carried out using blood. Receptors were obtained from a woman under 30 with Graves' hyperthyroidism.

This clonotype was observed many times. V usage is TRBV6-1 and J usage is TRBJ1-3; D remains ambiguous. The V end was cut by 3 bases, the J end by 0 bases, with 12 bases between. The CDR3 loop spans 16 amino acids. Germline assignment: CDR1 MNHNS and CDR2 SASEGT. In DNA form, the CDR3 reads TGTGCCAGCAGTGATGGTAGCGGAGACTCTGGAAACACCATATATTTT. It translates to CASSDGSGDSGNTIYF.

This clonotype occurred a few times. The V and J genes are TRBV5-6 and TRBJ2-2, with TRBD2 matching over 8 bases. Germline V gene sequence: CDR1 SGHDT, CDR2 YYEEEE. The CDR3 loop spans 15 amino acids. Losses at the gene ends were 2 bases for V and 4 bases for J; bases not matched to a gene: 4. CDR3 nucleotides: TGTGCCAGCAGCTTTCGGGGGGGGGCCACCGGGGAGCTGTTTTTT. This gives the protein CASSFRGGATGELFF.

This clonotype showed up many times. This sequence joins TRBV10-3 and TRBJ2-2; 7 bases align to TRBD1. The CDR3 consists of 14 residues. CDR1 is ENHRY and CDR2 is SYGVKD in the germline V gene. V trimming: 6 bases; J trimming: 0 bases; junction bases outside the gene matches: 1. DNA of the CDR3: TGTGCCATCAGGGGACAGTCGAACACCGGGGAGCTGTTTTTT. It is translated as CAIRGQSNTGELFF.

The sample holds a few counts of this clonotype. The chain combines TRBV10-3 with TRBJ1-5; tentatively, D is TRBD1 (5 bases). This CDR3 has 14 residues. Trimming removed 3 bases from V and 5 bases from J, with 11 bases in between. Germline values: CDR1 ENHRY, CDR2 SYGVKD. The CDR3, as DNA: TGTGCCATCAGTGATCTTCCAGGGCATCAGCCCCAGCATTTT. Its translation is CAISDLPGHQPQHF.

The V and J genes are TRBV20-1 and TRBJ2-7; D remains unclear. Trimming took off 6 bases at V and 8 bases at J, with 11 bases between the two ends. The CDR3 totals 10 residues. Germline V gene sequence: CDR1 DFQATT, CDR2 SNEGSKA (reference sequence). The CDR3 is CSAQPSQQYF. CDR3 bases: TGCAGTGCGCAGCCCTCCCAGCAGTACTTC.

This rearrangement joins TRBV11-1 to TRBJ2-1, with D possibly being TRBD2 (7 bases). The CDR3 loop spans 15 amino acids. The germline V and J ends were trimmed by 8 bases and 2 bases, with 16 bases remaining between them. Germline V CDR1 and CDR2: SGHAT, FQDESV (reference sequence). In DNA, the CDR3 is TGTGCCAGCTCCGGGGGGCGGGGACCCTACAATGAGCAGTTCTTC. Amino acid sequence: CASSGGRGPYNEQFF.

Many counts were recorded for this clonotype. This chain uses TRBV7-9 with TRBJ2-3; D not resolved. The CDR3 has 15 residues. The V gene's germline CDR1 is SEHNR and CDR2 FQNEAQ (reference sequence). V shed 4 bases and J shed 2 bases, with 13 bases lying between them. The CDR3 DNA reads TGTGCCAGCAGCTCGCACCTCTCCTCCACAGATACGCAGTATTTT. It specifies CASSSHLSSTDTQYF. Full variable domain (remainder filled in from reference TRBV7-9 and TRBJ2-3): DTGVSQNPRHKITKRGQNVTFRCDPISEHNRLYWYRQTLGQGPEFLTYFQNEAQLEKSRLLSDRFSAERPKGSFSTLEIQRTEQGDSAMYLCASSSHLSSTDTQYFGPGTRLTVL.

This CDR3 reads CASSFLVAPPSEQYF. DNA of the CDR3: TGTGCCAGCAGTTTCTTGGTCGCTCCTCCCAGCGAGCAGTACTTC. The chain employs TRBV28 and TRBJ2-7; D ambiguous. CDR3 length: 15 amino acids. V lost 3 bases and J 6 bases, leaving 18 bases between the germline ends. CDR1 and CDR2 from the germline V gene are MDHEN and SYDVKM.

This clonotype was observed many times. V is TRBV7-6 and J is TRBJ2-1; D possibly corresponds to TRBD1 (6 bases). Germline lookup yields CDR1 SGHVS and CDR2 FNYEAQ. V lost 1 base and J 7 bases, leaving 14 bases between the germline ends. This CDR3 has 15 residues. For the CDR3, the DNA is TGTGCCAGCAGCTTAGACGCAGGGGTCGGTAATGAGCAGTTCTTC. It specifies CASSLDAGVGNEQFF.

The chain recombines TRBV5-1 with TRBJ2-2, with TRBD1 matching over 8 bases. The V gene's germline CDR1 is SGHRS and CDR2 YFSETQ. Unmatched junction bases numbered 3, after V lost 2 bases and J lost 3 bases. This CDR3 is 15 amino acids long. In DNA form, the CDR3 reads TGCGCCAGCAGCTTCGGACAGGGATACACCGGGGAGCTGTTTTTT. This gives the protein CASSFGQGYTGELFF.

The chain is built from TRBV2 and TRBJ2-2, with 8 bases fitting TRBD1. V gave up 5 bases and J gave up 1 base; unmatched junction bases: 3. The V gene's germline CDR1 is SNHLY and CDR2 FYNNEI. The CDR3 is made up of 15 amino acids. CDR3 in amino acids: CASSRQGQNTGELFF. As DNA, the CDR3 is TGTGCCAGCAGTCGACAGGGGCAGAACACCGGGGAGCTGTTTTTT.

The V gene is TRBV7-2, the J gene TRBJ2-7, with 9 bases fitting TRBD2. Germline V gene data show CDR1 as SGHTA and CDR2 as FQGNSA. The V gene end was trimmed by 3 bases and the J gene end by 5 bases; junction bases not matched to a gene: 5. The CDR3 has 14 amino acids. The CDR3 nucleotides are TGTGCCAGCAGCTTGGCGGGAGGGCGGGACGAGCAGTACTTC. Its translation: CASSLAGGRDEQYF.

This clonotype was counted ten times or more. The chain recombines TRBV11-2 with TRBJ2-1; tentatively, D is TRBD1 (7 bases). The CDR3 runs 15 residues. Germline-derived CDR1 and CDR2 are SGHAT and FQNNGV. The germline V and J ends were trimmed by 1 base and 9 bases, with 16 bases remaining between them. The CDR3 DNA is TGTGCCAGCAGCTTAGGGGCAGGGGGGACGCGTGAGCAGTTCTTC. Its translation is CASSLGAGGTREQFF.

V is TRBV7-8 and J is TRBJ1-1; possibly TRBD1 for D (5 bases). Deletions cut 4 bases from V and 5 bases from J, with 17 bases between. Germline CDR1 SGHVS, CDR2 FQNEAQ. The CDR3 covers 15 residues. CDR3: CASSYDGRDRTEAFF. In DNA, the CDR3 is TGTGCCAGCAGCTACGATGGCAGGGATCGAACTGAAGCTTTCTTT. The variable domain in full, with the rest retrieved from reference TRBV7-8 and TRBJ1-1, is GAGVSQSPRYKVAKRGQDVALRCDPISGHVSLFWYQQALGQGPEFLTYFQNEAQLDKSGLPSDRFFAERPEGSVSTLKIQRTQQEDSAVYLCASSYDGRDRTEAFFGQGTRLTVV.

This clonotype was counted many times. The chain couples TRBV6-5 to TRBJ2-1; 12 bases line up with TRBD2. The CDR3 extends over 16 amino acids. Germline values: CDR1 MNHEY, CDR2 SVGAGI. After removal of 2 bases from V and 7 bases from J, the junction contained 6 bases not matched to a gene. CDR3: CASSYPGLAGSNEQFF. In DNA, the CDR3 is TGTGCCAGCAGTTACCCCGGACTAGCGGGATCGAATGAGCAGTTCTTC.

This clonotype was found a few times. The chain combines TRBV27 with TRBJ1-1, with a weak D call TRBD1 (5 bases). Trimming removed 5 bases from V and 5 bases from J, with 12 bases in between. The CDR3 spans 13 residues. Per germline, CDR1 MNHEY and CDR2 SMNVEV (reference sequence). CDR3 in DNA: TGTGCCAGCAGTATGACAGTAGGAACTGAAGCTTTCTTT. Residues: CASSMTVGTEAFF.

This clonotype was counted ten times or more. V usage is TRBV7-2 and J usage is TRBJ2-3, with TRBD2 matching 10 bases. Losses at the gene ends were 4 bases for V and 1 base for J; bases not matched to a gene: 8. The CDR3 length is 17 residues. The germline V gene has CDR1 SGHTA and CDR2 FQGNSA. DNA for the CDR3: TGTGCCAGCAGCTCAAAAGCGGGAGGGCCCGGCACAGATACGCAGTATTTT. It translates to CASSSKAGGPGTDTQYF.

The rearrangement links TRBV12-3 or TRBV12-4 to TRBJ2-7, with D possibly being TRBD1 or TRBD2 (5 bases each). The CDR3 covers 13 residues. Deletions cut 6 bases from V and 2 bases from J, with 11 bases between. CDR3 nucleotide sequence: TGTGCCAGCAGGACCGGGGCCACCTACGAGCAGTACTTC. Translated, it gives CASRTGATYEQYF.

At least ten counts were recorded for this clonotype. This chain joins TRBV28 and TRBJ2-5, with TRBD2 identical over 10 bases. This CDR3 contains 15 residues. The V and J ends lost 6 bases and 5 bases, in that order; junction bases with no gene match: 9. Per the germline V gene, CDR1 is MDHEN and CDR2 is SYDVKM. CDR3 amino acids: CASSLTAGGRETQYF. In DNA form, the CDR3 reads TGTGCCAGCAGCCTTACAGCGGGAGGGCGGGAGACCCAGTACTTC.

The chain couples TRBV5-1 to TRBJ2-2; 8 nucleotides agree with TRBD1. The germline CDR1 and CDR2 sequences are SGHRS and YFSETQ. Unmatched junction bases numbered 6, after V lost 4 bases and J lost 4 bases. This CDR3 is built from 15 residues. CDR3 amino acids: CASSPGQESTGELFF. The CDR3 coding sequence is TGCGCCAGCAGCCCGGGACAGGAGAGCACCGGGGAGCTGTTTTTT.

This clonotype was seen many times. The J gene is TRBJ2-1, the V gene TRBV28, with 11 bases aligning to TRBD1. The CDR3 is made up of 23 amino acids. V dropped 4 bases and J dropped 0; count of bases not matched to a gene: 23. CDR1 and CDR2 (germline): MDHEN, SYDVKM. The CDR3 protein is CASSSPWDRGTTTRRSSYNEQFF. The CDR3 nucleotides read TGTGCCAGCAGTTCCCCCTGGGACAGGGGGACTACCACCAGAAGGAGCTCCTACAATGAGCAGTTCTTC.

This clonotype was seen at least ten times. The chain's CDR3 is CASSQEYGRAIGETQYF. The CDR3 DNA is TGCGCCAGCAGCCAAGAATACGGGAGGGCCATCGGGGAGACCCAGTACTTC. This chain uses TRBV4-1 with TRBJ2-5; 8 bases match TRBD2. Germline CDR1 reads MGHRA; CDR2 reads YSYEKL. The J segment lost 5 bases and the V segment lost 0 bases, leaving 11 bases of the junction unmatched. The CDR3 covers 17 residues.

The chain is built from TRBV19 and TRBJ2-7; D possibly uses TRBD1 or TRBD2 (5 bases each). Germline CDR1 LNHDA, CDR2 SQIVND (reference sequence). The ends were cut back, 7 bases at V and 2 bases at J, with 12 bases in the middle. This CDR3 contains 13 residues. CDR3 sequence reads: CASNRGDAYEQYF. CDR3 in DNA: TGTGCCAGTAATCGGGGCGACGCCTACGAGCAGTACTTC.

This clonotype was observed at least ten times. The rearrangement joins TRBV11-2 to TRBJ2-1; the D gene is possibly TRBD1 (6 bases). The V gene's germline CDR1 is SGHAT and CDR2 FQNNGV. This CDR3 comprises 15 residues. Trimming shortened V by 2 bases and J by 7 bases, and 15 bases separated the two germline ends. The CDR3 nucleotides read TGTGCCAGCAGCTTATATTCAGGCAGGGGAAATGAGCAGTTCTTC. Encoded protein: CASSLYSGRGNEQFF.

The chain joins TRBV19 to TRBJ2-1, with 8 bases that match TRBD1. Unmatched junction bases numbered 4, after V lost 3 bases and J lost 3 bases. CDR1 is LNHDA, CDR2 SQIVND, per germline (reference sequence). CDR3 length equals 15 residues. CDR3 sequence reads: CASSIRDRLYNEQFF. The CDR3 coding sequence is TGTGCCAGTAGTATCCGGGACAGGCTCTACAATGAGCAGTTCTTC.

The rearrangement uses TRBV9 and TRBJ2-3; TRBD2 is a possible D gene (6 bases). The germline V gene encodes CDR1 SGDLS and CDR2 YYNGEE. Trimming cost V 0 bases and J 2 bases, with 13 bases left between them. CDR3 length: 16 residues. The CDR3 sequence: CASSVGDQRATDTQYF. Here the CDR3 DNA reads TGTGCCAGCAGCGTAGGGGACCAGCGGGCCACAGATACGCAGTATTTT.